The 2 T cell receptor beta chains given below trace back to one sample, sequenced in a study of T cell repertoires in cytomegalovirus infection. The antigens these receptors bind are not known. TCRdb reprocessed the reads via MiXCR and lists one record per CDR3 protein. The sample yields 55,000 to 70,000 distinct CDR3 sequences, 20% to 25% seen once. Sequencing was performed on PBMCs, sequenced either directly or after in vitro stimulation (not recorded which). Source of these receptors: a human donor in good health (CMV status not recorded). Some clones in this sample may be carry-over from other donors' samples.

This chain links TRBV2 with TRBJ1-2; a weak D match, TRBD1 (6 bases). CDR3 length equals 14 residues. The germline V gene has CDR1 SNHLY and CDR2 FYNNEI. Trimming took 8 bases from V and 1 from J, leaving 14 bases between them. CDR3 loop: CASRADRLNYGYTF. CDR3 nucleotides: TGTGCCAGCCGTGCTGACAGGCTTAACTATGGCTACACCTTC. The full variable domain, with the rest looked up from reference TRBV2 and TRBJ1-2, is EPEVTQTPSHQVTQMGQEVILRCVPISNHLYFYWYRQILGQKVEFLVSFYNNEISEKSEIFDDQFSVERPDGSNFTLKIRSTKLEDSAMYFCASRADRLNYGYTFGSGTRLTVV.

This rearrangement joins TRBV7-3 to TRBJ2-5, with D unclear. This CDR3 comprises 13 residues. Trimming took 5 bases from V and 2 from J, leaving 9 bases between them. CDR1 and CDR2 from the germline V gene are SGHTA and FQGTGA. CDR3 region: CASSVTPQETQYF. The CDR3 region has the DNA TGTGCCAGCAGCGTGACTCCTCAAGAGACCCAGTACTTC.